This TCR beta chain came from a study of spatial heterogeneity in lung cancer. TCRdb called the 5' RACE reads again in MiXCR, with one record for every CDR3 protein. Of more than 85,000 distinct CDR3 sequences in the sample, over 8.5% were seen once. There are 16 residues in the CDR3. Germline V CDR1 and CDR2: LGHNA, YSLEER. After removal of 0 bases from V and 4 bases from J, the junction contained 4 bases not matched to a gene. This clonotype was observed many times. The time point is: sample taken at primary tumor resection. In each case, whole RNA from tumor, nontumor lung or frozen PBMC was sequenced unsorted.

This receptor was taken from a male donor with early-stage non-small cell lung cancer. The chain has TRBV4-3 and TRBJ2-3, with TRBD2 matching over 10 bases. Material: PBMCs, obtained at surgery. The CDR3 loop is CASSQDTSGDSDTQYF. The CDR3 DNA reads TGCGCCAGCAGCCAAGATACTAGCGGGGACTCAGATACGCAGTATTTT.